The T cell receptor beta chain under discussion was sequenced for a study of blood T cell repertoires in COVID-19. Looking at the study overall: The origin of the acute and convalescent COVID-19 samples was the United States, Italy and Spain.

V was clipped by 4 bases and J by 7 bases; unmatched bases: 7. This CDR3 contains 15 residues. Germline V lookup: CDR1 SGHTA, CDR2 FQGTGA. Patients of the Seattle cohort, enrolled during active infection, were followed longitudinally. Study processing details: Amplification from reference gene primers served as the basis for estimated nucleated cell counts. Some clones are missing from TCRdb's copy, which holds only in-frame ones; the method was immunoSEQ multiplex PCR. That table furnishes V, J and clone size, whereas the DNA furnished D and trimming. The sample includes approximately 200,000 clones, around 90% of them seen just once. This clone was detected once. The sample holds other DNA sequences that translate to the same CDR3.

Source material: peripheral blood. The receptor's source is a young man with COVID-19, enrolled during active disease. This chain uses TRBV7-3 with TRBJ2-1, with TRBD1 matching 10 bases. The CDR3 region has the DNA TGTGCCAGCAGCTCCTCCGGGACAGGGGCAAATGAGCAGTTCTTC. Its translation: CASSSSGTGANEQFF.